The 28 T cell receptor beta chains below come from one sample, sequenced in a study of cytomegalovirus exposure and HLA in healthy donors. Researchers ran the PCR with 60 Vbeta and 13 Jbeta primers. Using immunoSEQ multiplex PCR, the repertoire was profiled, and TCRdb retains in-frame clones only, with some absent. The data show 150,000 to 200,000 clones, roughly 77% seen once. Sequenced sample: PBMCs. The receptor set was obtained from a man aged 40-50 years in good health and CMV-seropositive.

This chain links TRBV7-3 with TRBJ2-1; 16 bases are shared with TRBD2. This CDR3 spans 19 amino acids. Germline lookup yields CDR1 SGHTA and CDR2 FQGTGA. Germline trimming cut 2 bases from V and 6 bases from J; bases unmatched to any gene: 10. In DNA form, the CDR3 reads TGTGCCAGCAGCTTATGGCGGTCCGGGACTAGCGGGGGGGCCAATGAGCAGTTCTTC. This gives the protein CASSLWRSGTSGGANEQFF. The full variable domain, rest sourced from reference TRBV7-3 and TRBJ2-1, is GAGVSQTPSNKVTEKGKYVELRCDPISGHTALYWYRQSLGQGPEFLIYFQGTGAADDSGLPNDRFFAVRPEGSVSTLKIQRTERGDSAVYLCASSLWRSGTSGGANEQFFGPGTRLTVL.

The chain employs TRBV5-5 and TRBJ1-1; 8 bases match TRBD1. The CDR3 covers 14 residues. Per the germline V gene, CDR1 is SGHKS and CDR2 is YYEKEE (reference sequence). The V segment lost 2 bases and the J segment 4 bases; nucleotides outside the gene matches: 4. In DNA form, the CDR3 reads TGTGCCAGCAGCTTAGGACAGGGCACCACTGAAGCTTTCTTT. Protein: CASSLGQGTTEAFF.

This rearrangement joins TRBV9 to TRBJ1-2, with 8 bases that match TRBD1. V trimming: 4 bases; J trimming: 2 bases; junction bases outside the gene matches: 7. CDR1 SGDLS and CDR2 YYNGEE come from the germline V gene. This CDR3 has 15 residues. The CDR3 loop reads CASSPSTGANYGYTF. DNA of the CDR3: TGTGCCAGCAGCCCGTCGACAGGGGCAAACTATGGCTACACCTTC.

This rearrangement joins TRBV27 to TRBJ2-3; 7 bases match TRBD2. This CDR3 region has 15 residues. Losses at the gene ends were 3 bases for V and 3 bases for J; bases not matched to a gene: 6. Germline CDR1 and CDR2: MNHEY and SMNVEV (reference sequence). CDR3 sequence reads: CASSFVDGGTDTQYF. The DNA of the CDR3 is TGTGCCAGCAGTTTCGTGGACGGGGGGACAGATACGCAGTATTTT.

This clone was detected a few times. J is TRBJ1-2 and V is TRBV5-4; possible D gene TRBD1, 6 bases. The CDR3 has 13 amino acids. Germline V lookup: CDR1 SGHNT, CDR2 YYREEE (reference sequence). V lost 3 bases to trimming and J lost 5 bases, with 11 bases between them. The CDR3 DNA sequence: TGTGCCAGCAGCTCGGACAGAGAGTATGGCTACACCTTC. Translated: CASSSDREYGYTF.

This clone was observed a few times. The chain carries TRBV7-6 and TRBJ2-7; D gene unclear. Trimming shortened V by 4 bases and J by 3 bases, and 10 bases separated the two germline ends. CDR3 size: 13 residues. Per germline, CDR1 SGHVS and CDR2 FNYEAQ. For the CDR3, the DNA is TGTGCCAGCAGCTCCCCAGGTTTCTACGAGCAGTACTTC. This encodes CASSSPGFYEQYF.

The gene calls are TRBV5-1 and TRBJ2-2; D not resolved. The CDR3 extends over 14 amino acids. Trimming stripped 0 bases from V and 7 bases from J, with 10 bases between. The V gene's germline CDR1 is SGHRS and CDR2 YFSETQ. In DNA form, the CDR3 reads TGCGCCAGCAGCTTGGACGGGTACGACGGGGAGCTGTTTTTT. It encodes CASSLDGYDGELFF.

To note about this clone: One end of the junction varies from germline; a read error may be responsible. The CDR3, as DNA: TGCGCCAGCAGCCAAGCAGGGGGTACTAGCACAGATACGCAGTATTTT. Translating gives CASSQAGGTSTDTQYF. The rearrangement links TRBV5-5 to TRBJ2-3; 7 bases match TRBD1. CDR1 is SGHKS and CDR2 is YYEKEE in the germline V gene (reference sequence). The CDR3 sequence is 16 residues long.

DNA for the CDR3: TGTGCCAGCAGTCTGTACACTGAAGCTTTCTTT. Translated, it gives CASSLYTEAFF. The genes are TRBV6-5 and TRBJ1-1; D not certain. Per germline, CDR1 MNHEY and CDR2 SVGAGI. Trimming shortened V by 5 bases and J by 3 bases, and 4 bases separated the two germline ends. The CDR3 totals 11 residues.

This chain uses TRBV4-1 with TRBJ1-6; a possible D gene is TRBD1 (5 bases). Germline values: CDR1 MGHRA, CDR2 YSYEKL. CDR3 length: 14 amino acids. Trimming took off 1 base at V and 10 bases at J, with 11 bases between the two ends. The CDR3 nucleotides are TGCGCCAGCAGCCAAGTTTCAGGGAAGTCACCCCTCCACTTT. It encodes CASSQVSGKSPLHF.

The chain couples TRBV11-3 to TRBJ2-5; tentatively, D is TRBD2 (7 bases). The germline V gene has CDR1 SGHNT and CDR2 YENEEA. V lost 5 bases and J lost 2, with 21 bases in between. This CDR3 region has 17 residues. DNA of the CDR3: TGTGCCAGCAGCCCGGGGGGCGGGGTGGGCCTACAAGAGACCCAGTACTTC. Translation: CASSPGGGVGLQETQYF.

The V and J genes are TRBV27 and TRBJ2-7, with 7 bases fitting TRBD2. The CDR3 has 15 residues. V dropped 6 bases and J dropped 6; count of bases not matched to a gene: 14. Germline V gene sequence: CDR1 MNHEY, CDR2 SMNVEV (reference sequence). The CDR3 loop reads CASRSTQRGRLEQYF. CDR3 coding DNA: TGTGCCAGCAGATCTACCCAGCGGGGTAGGCTCGAGCAGTACTTC.

This clone was picked up a small number of times. J is TRBJ1-2 and V is TRBV28; TRBD1 matches 10 bases. This CDR3 comprises 15 residues. The V gene's germline CDR1 is MDHEN and CDR2 SYDVKM. The J segment lost 4 bases and the V segment lost 3 bases, leaving 5 bases of the junction unmatched. Here the CDR3 DNA reads TGTGCCAGCAGTTTGCGGGGACAGGGGTCCTATGGCTACACCTTC. Translated, it gives CASSLRGQGSYGYTF.

The V and J genes are TRBV5-4 and TRBJ1-2; 8 bases are shared with TRBD1. The germline gives CDR1 SGHNT, CDR2 YYREEE (reference sequence). CDR3 length: 16 residues. Trimming removed 3 bases from V and 2 bases from J; junction bases left unmatched: 9. Here the CDR3 DNA reads TGTGCCAGCAGCTCCAAATTGGGACAGGCGAACTATGGCTACACCTTC. It codes for CASSSKLGQANYGYTF.

About this clone: A much bigger clone sits one base away, suggesting this may be a read error. The V and J genes are TRBV7-3 and TRBJ1-1; the match to TRBD1 covers 8 bases. This CDR3 is 14 amino acids long. Germline CDR1 reads SGHTA; CDR2 reads FQGTGA. V was pared by 5 bases and J by 1 base, with 3 bases of the junction left unmatched. The CDR3 DNA reads TGTGCCAGCAGCCCAGACAGGGGGAACACTGAAGCTTTCTTT. Translation gives CASSPDRGNTEAFF.

The rearrangement joins TRBV28 to TRBJ2-2; 8 bases align to TRBD1. From germline, CDR1 is MDHEN and CDR2 SYDVKM. V lost 6 bases to trimming and J lost 6 bases; unmatched junction nucleotides: 21. The CDR3 totals 19 residues. CDR3 amino acids: CASRVGTGLGRTVSGELFF. CDR3 nucleotide sequence: TGTGCCAGCAGGGTAGGGACAGGTCTGGGTCGAACGGTTTCCGGGGAGCTGTTTTTT.

This rearrangement joins TRBV29-1 to TRBJ1-1; D might be TRBD1 (5 bases). Germline lookup yields CDR1 SQVTM and CDR2 ANQGSEA. V was pared by 3 bases and J by 1 base, with 12 bases between. This CDR3 has 14 amino acids. The CDR3 region has the DNA TGCAGCGTTGACAGACAGAAAAGGAACACTGAAGCTTTCTTT. This sequence encodes CSVDRQKRNTEAFF.

The chain is built from TRBV14 and TRBJ1-6; possibly TRBD1 for D (6 bases). Germline CDR1 SGHDN, CDR2 FVKESK. CDR3 length equals 15 residues. Trimming removed 1 base from V and 10 bases from J, with 14 bases in between. The CDR3 spells CASSQVGRGESPLHF. The CDR3 DNA sequence: TGTGCCAGCAGCCAAGTGGGGAGGGGGGAGTCACCCCTCCACTTT.

The genes are TRBV5-1 and TRBJ2-7, with D tentatively TRBD1 (5 bases). The CDR3 has 14 residues. CDR1 is SGHRS and CDR2 is YFSETQ in the germline V gene. The germline V and J ends were trimmed by 3 bases and 0 bases, with 10 bases remaining between them. In DNA form, the CDR3 reads TGCGCCAGCAGCTCTAGGCAGGGCTCCTACGAGCAGTACTTC. Translating gives CASSSRQGSYEQYF.

This clone has only one observation. The V gene is TRBV4-1, the J gene TRBJ2-1, with 8 bases matching TRBD2. CDR1 MGHRA and CDR2 YSYEKL come from the germline V gene. Germline trimming cut 3 bases from V and 3 bases from J; bases unmatched to any gene: 10. There are 17 residues in the CDR3. CDR3 nucleotide sequence: TGCGCCAGCAGCCAGAACCCTGGCGGGAGGCTCTACAATGAGCAGTTCTTC. Amino acids: CASSQNPGGRLYNEQFF.

The chain carries TRBV5-1 and TRBJ2-7, with 9 bases lining up with TRBD2. The CDR3 has 16 amino acids. Germline trimming cut 4 bases from V and 0 bases from J; bases unmatched to any gene: 8. CDR1 and CDR2 (germline): SGHRS, YFSETQ. CDR3: CASSRLAGDISYEQYF. The CDR3 coding sequence is TGCGCCAGCAGCCGGTTAGCGGGGGATATCTCCTACGAGCAGTACTTC.

This chain joins TRBV9 and TRBJ2-7; D possibly corresponds to TRBD2 (6 bases). Trimming pared 5 bases from V and 6 bases from J, leaving 15 bases between. The CDR3 is made up of 13 amino acids. Germline V gives CDR1 SGDLS, CDR2 YYNGEE. The CDR3 spells CASRGGVVAEQYF. The CDR3 DNA follows: TGTGCCAGCAGAGGAGGGGTCGTCGCCGAGCAGTACTTC.

In its sample, this clone was seen a few times. The rearrangement joins TRBV2 to TRBJ1-3; perhaps TRBD1 as D (5 bases). Germline values: CDR1 SNHLY, CDR2 FYNNEI. The CDR3 is 14 amino acids. V was shortened by 7 bases and J by 0 bases, with 10 bases between the two germline ends. CDR3 DNA sequence: TGTGCCAGCATGGAGGGGTCCTCTGGAAACACCATATATTTT. Residues: CASMEGSSGNTIYF. Variable domain in full (rest from reference TRBV2 and TRBJ1-3): EPEVTQTPSHQVTQMGQEVILRCVPISNHLYFYWYRQILGQKVEFLVSFYNNEISEKSEIFDDQFSVERPDGSNFTLKIRSTKLEDSAMYFCASMEGSSGNTIYFGEGSWLTVV.

The chain employs TRBV4-2 and TRBJ2-5, with D possibly matching TRBD2 (5 bases). There are 18 residues in the CDR3. The V gene lost 0 bases and the J gene lost 5 bases, with 22 bases spanning the gap. Germline V gene lookup returns CDR1 LGHNA and CDR2 YNFKEQ. The CDR3 sequence: CASSQDMSGGEGGETQYF. DNA of the CDR3: TGTGCCAGCAGCCAAGATATGTCGGGCGGAGAGGGCGGCGAGACCCAGTACTTC.

The chain joins TRBV4-1 to TRBJ1-2; a possible D gene is TRBD1 (6 bases). Per the germline V gene, CDR1 is MGHRA and CDR2 is YSYEKL. The length of the CDR3 is 15 residues. The V and J ends lost 1 base and 6 bases respectively, with 15 bases between them. The CDR3 sequence: CASSQGKGVTNGYTF. The CDR3, as DNA: TGCGCCAGCAGCCAAGGGAAGGGGGTTACTAATGGCTACACCTTC.

This chain connects TRBV5-1 to TRBJ2-6, with TRBD2 identical over 14 bases. This CDR3 has 17 residues. Germline V gives CDR1 SGHRS, CDR2 YFSETQ. With 4 bases clipped from V and 3 bases from J, the junction kept 3 bases outside the gene matches. The CDR3 bases are TGCGCCAGCAGCCCAGGACTAGCGGGAGGTGGGGCCAACGTCCTGACTTTC. Protein sequence: CASSPGLAGGGANVLTF.

The gene calls are TRBV11-2 and TRBJ1-1, with D tentatively TRBD1 (5 bases). V was cut by 1 base and J by 4 bases, with 13 bases left in between. The germline CDR1 and CDR2 sequences are SGHAT and FQNNGV. The CDR3 is 15 amino acids. CDR3 nucleotides: TGTGCCAGCAGCTTAGGGGGGGGAGGTCGCACTGAAGCTTTCTTT. Translation gives CASSLGGGGRTEAFF.

This chain uses TRBV27 with TRBJ2-1; the D is unclear. Germline loops: CDR1 MNHEY, CDR2 SMNVEV (reference sequence). This CDR3 has 13 amino acids. Between the trimmed V and J ends, which lost 1 base and 3 bases, there was a span of 4 bases. CDR3 sequence: CASSLFIYNEQFF. The CDR3 nucleotides read TGTGCCAGCAGTTTATTCATCTACAATGAGCAGTTCTTC.